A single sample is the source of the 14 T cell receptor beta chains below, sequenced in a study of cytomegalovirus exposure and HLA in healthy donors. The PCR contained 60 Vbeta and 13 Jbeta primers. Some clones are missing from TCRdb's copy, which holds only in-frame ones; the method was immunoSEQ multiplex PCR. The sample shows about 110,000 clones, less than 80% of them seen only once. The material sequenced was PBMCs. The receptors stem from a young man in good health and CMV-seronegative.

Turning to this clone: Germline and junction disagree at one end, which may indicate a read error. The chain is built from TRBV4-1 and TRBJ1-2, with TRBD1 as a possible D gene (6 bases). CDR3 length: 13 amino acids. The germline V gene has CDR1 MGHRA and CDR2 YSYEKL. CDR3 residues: CASSQDKSGGLSF. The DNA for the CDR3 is TGCGCCAGCAGCCAAGATAAAAGTGGGGGCCTGTCGTTC.

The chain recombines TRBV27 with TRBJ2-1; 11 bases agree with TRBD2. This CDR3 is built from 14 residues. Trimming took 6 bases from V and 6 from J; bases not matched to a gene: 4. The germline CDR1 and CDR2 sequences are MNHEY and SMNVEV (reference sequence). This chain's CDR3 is CASRLAGGGNEQFF. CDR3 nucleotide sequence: TGTGCCAGCAGGCTAGCGGGGGGCGGCAATGAGCAGTTCTTC.

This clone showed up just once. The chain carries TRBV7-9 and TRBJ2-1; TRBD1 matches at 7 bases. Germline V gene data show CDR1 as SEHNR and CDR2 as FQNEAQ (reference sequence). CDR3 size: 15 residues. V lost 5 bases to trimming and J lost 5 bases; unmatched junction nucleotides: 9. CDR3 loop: CASSLSGTVNNEQFF. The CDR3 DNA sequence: TGTGCCAGCAGCCTATCCGGGACAGTTAACAATGAGCAGTTCTTC.

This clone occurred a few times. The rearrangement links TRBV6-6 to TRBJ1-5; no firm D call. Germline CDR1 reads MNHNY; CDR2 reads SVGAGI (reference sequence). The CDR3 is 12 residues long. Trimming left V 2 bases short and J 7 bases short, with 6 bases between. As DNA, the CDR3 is TGTGCCAGCAGTTACGCGGGACAGCCCCAGCATTTT. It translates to CASSYAGQPQHF.

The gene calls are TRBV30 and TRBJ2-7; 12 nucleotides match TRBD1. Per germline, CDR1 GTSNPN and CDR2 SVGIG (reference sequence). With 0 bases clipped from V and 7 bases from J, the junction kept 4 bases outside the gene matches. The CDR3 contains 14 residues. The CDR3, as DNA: TGTGCCTGGAGTGTGGGGACAGGGGGCTTTGAGCAGTACTTC. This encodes CAWSVGTGGFEQYF.

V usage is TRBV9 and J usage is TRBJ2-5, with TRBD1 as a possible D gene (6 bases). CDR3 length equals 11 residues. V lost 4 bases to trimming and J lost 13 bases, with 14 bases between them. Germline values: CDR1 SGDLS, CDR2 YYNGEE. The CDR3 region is CASSTGQHLYF. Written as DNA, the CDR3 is TGTGCCAGCAGCACAGGACAGCACCTGTACTTC. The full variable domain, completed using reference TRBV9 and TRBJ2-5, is DSGVTQTPKHLITATGQRVTLRCSPRSGDLSVYWYQQSLDQGLQFLIQYYNGEERAKGNILERFSAQQFPDLHSELNLSSLELGDSALYFCASSTGQHLYFGPGTRLLVL.

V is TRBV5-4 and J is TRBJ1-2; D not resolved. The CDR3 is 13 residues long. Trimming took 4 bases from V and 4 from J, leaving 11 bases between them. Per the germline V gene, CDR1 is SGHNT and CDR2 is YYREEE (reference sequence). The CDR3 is CASSPDSSYGYTF. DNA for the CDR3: TGTGCCAGCAGCCCGGACTCAAGCTATGGCTACACCTTC.

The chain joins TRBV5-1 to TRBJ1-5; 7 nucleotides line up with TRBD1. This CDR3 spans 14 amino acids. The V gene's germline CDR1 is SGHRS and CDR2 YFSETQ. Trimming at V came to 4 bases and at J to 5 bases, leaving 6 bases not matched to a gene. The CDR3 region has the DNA TGCGCCAGCAGCCAGGGGGAACCGCATCAGCCCCAGCATTTT. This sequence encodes CASSQGEPHQPQHF. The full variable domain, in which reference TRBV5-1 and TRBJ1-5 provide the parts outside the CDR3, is KAGVTQTPRYLIKTRGQQVTLSCSPISGHRSVSWYQQTPGQGLQFLFEYFSETQRNKGNFPGRFSGRQFSNSRSEMNVSTLELGDSALYLCASSQGEPHQPQHFGDGTRLSIL.

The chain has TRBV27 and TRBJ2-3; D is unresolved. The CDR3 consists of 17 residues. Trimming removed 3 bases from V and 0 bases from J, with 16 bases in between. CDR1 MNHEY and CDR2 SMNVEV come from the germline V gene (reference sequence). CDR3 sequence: CASSFAGLLTSTDTQYF. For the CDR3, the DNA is TGTGCCAGCAGTTTTGCAGGCCTTCTCACTAGCACAGATACGCAGTATTTT.

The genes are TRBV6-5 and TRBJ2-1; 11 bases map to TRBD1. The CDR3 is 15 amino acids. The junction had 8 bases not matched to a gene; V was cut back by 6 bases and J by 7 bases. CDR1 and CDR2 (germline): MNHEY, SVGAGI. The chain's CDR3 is CASRGRTGGLNEQFF. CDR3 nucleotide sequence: TGTGCCAGCAGGGGGAGGACAGGGGGCTTGAATGAGCAGTTCTTC.

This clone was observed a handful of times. The CDR3 region has the DNA TGTGCCAGCAGCCCCCACACCGGGACAGGGCCCTACGAGCAGTACTTC. Protein sequence: CASSPHTGTGPYEQYF. The gene calls are TRBV5-5 and TRBJ2-7; TRBD1 agrees at 9 bases. Germline CDR1 reads SGHKS; CDR2 reads YYEKEE (reference sequence). The length of the CDR3 is 16 residues. V shed 4 bases, J shed 2 bases, and the junction held 10 bases outside the gene matches.

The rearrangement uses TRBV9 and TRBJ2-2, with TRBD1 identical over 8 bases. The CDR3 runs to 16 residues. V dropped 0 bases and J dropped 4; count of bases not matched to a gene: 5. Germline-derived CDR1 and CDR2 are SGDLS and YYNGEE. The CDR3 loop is CASSVGTGLVTGELFF. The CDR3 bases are TGTGCCAGCAGCGTAGGGACAGGGCTGGTCACCGGGGAGCTGTTTTTT.

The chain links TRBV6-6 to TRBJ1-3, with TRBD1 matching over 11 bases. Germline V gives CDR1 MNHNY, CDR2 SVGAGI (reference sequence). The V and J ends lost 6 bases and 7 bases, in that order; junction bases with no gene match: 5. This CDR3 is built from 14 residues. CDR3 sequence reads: CASSSGQGANTIYF. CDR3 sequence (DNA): TGTGCCAGCAGCAGCGGACAGGGGGCTAACACCATATATTTT.

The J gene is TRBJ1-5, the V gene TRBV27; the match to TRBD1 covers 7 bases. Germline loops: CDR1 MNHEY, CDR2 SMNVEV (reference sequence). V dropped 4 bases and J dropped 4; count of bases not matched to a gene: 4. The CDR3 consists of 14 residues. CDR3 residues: CASSYRGPNQPQHF. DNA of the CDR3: TGTGCCAGCAGTTACAGGGGTCCTAATCAGCCCCAGCATTTT.